The subject of this entry is one TCR beta chain. CDR3 length equals 18 residues. Germline CDR1 and CDR2: KGHSH and LQKENI. Trimming at V came to 0 bases and at J to 1 base, leaving 10 bases not matched to a gene. The sample belongs to a study of blood T cell repertoires in COVID-19. Study overall: Both acute and convalescent COVID-19 samples were obtained from the United States, Italy and Spain. PBMCs, B-cell-depleted T cells, or T cells provided the cDNA or gDNA that made up the material.

How the authors handled the data: Reference gene primer amplification gave estimated nucleated cell counts. TCRdb keeps only in-frame clones here, not all; method: immunoSEQ multiplex PCR. D and trimming were read from the DNA, whereas the V and J calls and clone size are those reported in that table. The sample holds under 300,000 clones; roughly 90% are singletons and the top ten take 2% to 2.5%. The genes are TRBV18 and TRBJ2-3, with TRBD1 matching 7 bases. The TCR comes from a man aged 25-45 years who had recovered from COVID-19. Sequencing was performed on peripheral blood. The CDR3 spells CASSPPRQGFTGTDTQYF. The CDR3 bases are TGTGCCAGCTCACCACCCCGACAGGGCTTTACCGGCACAGATACGCAGTATTTT.